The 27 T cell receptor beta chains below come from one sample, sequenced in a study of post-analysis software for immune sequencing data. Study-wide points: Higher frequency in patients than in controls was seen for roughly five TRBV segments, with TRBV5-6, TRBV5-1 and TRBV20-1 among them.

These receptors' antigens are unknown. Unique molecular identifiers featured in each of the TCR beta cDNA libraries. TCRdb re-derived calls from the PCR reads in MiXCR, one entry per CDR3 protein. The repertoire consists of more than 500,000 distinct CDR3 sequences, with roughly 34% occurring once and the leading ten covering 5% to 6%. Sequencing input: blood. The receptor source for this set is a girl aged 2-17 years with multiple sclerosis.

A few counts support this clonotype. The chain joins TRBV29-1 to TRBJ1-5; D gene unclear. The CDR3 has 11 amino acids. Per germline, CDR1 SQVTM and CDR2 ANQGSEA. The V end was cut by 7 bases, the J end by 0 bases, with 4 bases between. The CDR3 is CSAGSNQPQHF. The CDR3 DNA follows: TGCAGCGCGGGTAGCAATCAGCCCCAGCATTTT.

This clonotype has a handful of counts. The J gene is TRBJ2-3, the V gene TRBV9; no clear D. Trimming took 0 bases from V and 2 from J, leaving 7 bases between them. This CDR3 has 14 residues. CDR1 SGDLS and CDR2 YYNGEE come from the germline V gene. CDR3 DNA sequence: TGTGCCAGCAGCGTAGGCCTATACACAGATACGCAGTATTTT. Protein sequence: CASSVGLYTDTQYF. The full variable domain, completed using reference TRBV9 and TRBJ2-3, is DSGVTQTPKHLITATGQRVTLRCSPRSGDLSVYWYQQSLDQGLQFLIQYYNGEERAKGNILERFSAQQFPDLHSELNLSSLELGDSALYFCASSVGLYTDTQYFGPGTRLTVL.

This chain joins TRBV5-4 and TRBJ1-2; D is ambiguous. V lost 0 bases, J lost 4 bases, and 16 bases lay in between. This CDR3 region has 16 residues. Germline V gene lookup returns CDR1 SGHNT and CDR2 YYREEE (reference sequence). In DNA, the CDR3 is TGTGCCAGCAGCTTGGATGGAACCACAAACGTCTATGGCTACACCTTC. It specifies CASSLDGTTNVYGYTF.

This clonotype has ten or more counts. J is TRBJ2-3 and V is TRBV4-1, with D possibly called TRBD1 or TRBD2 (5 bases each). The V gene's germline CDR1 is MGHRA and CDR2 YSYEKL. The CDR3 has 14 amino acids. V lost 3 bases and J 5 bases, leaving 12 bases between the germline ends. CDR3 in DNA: TGCGCCAGCAGCCAGCCAGGGAGAAGAGATACGCAGTATTTT. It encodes CASSQPGRRDTQYF.

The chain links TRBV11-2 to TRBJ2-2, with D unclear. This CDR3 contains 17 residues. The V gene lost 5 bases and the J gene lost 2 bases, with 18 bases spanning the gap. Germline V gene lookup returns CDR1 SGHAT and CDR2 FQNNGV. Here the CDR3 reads CASSPPPSRPNTGELFF. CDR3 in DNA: TGTGCCAGCAGCCCGCCCCCCTCTCGACCTAACACCGGGGAGCTGTTTTTT.

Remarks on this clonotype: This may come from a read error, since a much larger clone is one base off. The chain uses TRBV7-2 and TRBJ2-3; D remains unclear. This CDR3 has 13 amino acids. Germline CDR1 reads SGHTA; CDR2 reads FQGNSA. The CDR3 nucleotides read TGTGTCAGCAGCTTCGAGCTCACAGATACGCAGTATTTT. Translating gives CVSSFELTDTQYF.

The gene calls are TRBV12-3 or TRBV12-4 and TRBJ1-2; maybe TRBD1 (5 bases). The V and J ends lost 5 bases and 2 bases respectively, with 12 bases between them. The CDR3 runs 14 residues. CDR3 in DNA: TGTGCCAGCAGTCTCAGGGACGAGAACTATGGCTACACCTTC. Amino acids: CASSLRDENYGYTF.

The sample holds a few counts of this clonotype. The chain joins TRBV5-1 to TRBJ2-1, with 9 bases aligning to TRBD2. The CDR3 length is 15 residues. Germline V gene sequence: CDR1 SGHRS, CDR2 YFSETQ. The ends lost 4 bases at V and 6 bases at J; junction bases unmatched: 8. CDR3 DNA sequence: TGCGCCAGCAGCGGGGCGGGGGGGCCGGTCAATGAGCAGTTCTTC. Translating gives CASSGAGGPVNEQFF.

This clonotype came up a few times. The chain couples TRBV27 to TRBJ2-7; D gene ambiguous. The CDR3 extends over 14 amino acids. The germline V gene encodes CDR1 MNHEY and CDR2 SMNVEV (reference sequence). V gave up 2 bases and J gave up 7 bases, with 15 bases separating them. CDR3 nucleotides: TGTGCCAGCAGTTTACTATGGACGAACAATGAGCAGTACTTC. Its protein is CASSLLWTNNEQYF.

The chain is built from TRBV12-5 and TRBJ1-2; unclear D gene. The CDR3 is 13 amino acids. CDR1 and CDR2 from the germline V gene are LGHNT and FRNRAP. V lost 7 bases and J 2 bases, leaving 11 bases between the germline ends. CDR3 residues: CASAPGGNYGYTF. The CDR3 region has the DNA TGTGCTAGTGCCCCTGGAGGGAACTATGGCTACACCTTC.

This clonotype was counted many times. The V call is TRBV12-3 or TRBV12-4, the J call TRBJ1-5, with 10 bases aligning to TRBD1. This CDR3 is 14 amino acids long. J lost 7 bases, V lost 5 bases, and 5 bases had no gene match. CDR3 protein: CASSAGQGYQPQHF. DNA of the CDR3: TGTGCCAGCAGTGCGGGACAGGGGTACCAGCCCCAGCATTTT.

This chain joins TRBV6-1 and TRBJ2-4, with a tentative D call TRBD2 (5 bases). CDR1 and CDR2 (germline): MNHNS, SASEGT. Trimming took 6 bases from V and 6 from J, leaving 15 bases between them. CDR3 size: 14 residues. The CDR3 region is CASSPSPTPNIQYF. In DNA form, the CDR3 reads TGTGCCAGCAGCCCTAGCCCCACGCCAAACATTCAGTACTTC.

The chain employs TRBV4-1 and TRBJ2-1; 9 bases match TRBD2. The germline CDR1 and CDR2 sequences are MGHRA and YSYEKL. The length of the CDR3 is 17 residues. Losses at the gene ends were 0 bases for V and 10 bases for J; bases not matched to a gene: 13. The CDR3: CASSQDVAAGGAREQFF. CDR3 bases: TGCGCCAGCAGCCAAGATGTCGCAGCGGGGGGCGCGCGGGAGCAGTTCTTC.

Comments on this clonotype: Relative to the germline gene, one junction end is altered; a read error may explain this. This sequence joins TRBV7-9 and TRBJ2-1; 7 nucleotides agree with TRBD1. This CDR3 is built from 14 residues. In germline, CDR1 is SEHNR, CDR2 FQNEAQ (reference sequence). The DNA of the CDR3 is TGTGCCAGCAGCTACCCGGGACAGACGAATGAGCAGTTATTC. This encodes CASSYPGQTNEQLF.

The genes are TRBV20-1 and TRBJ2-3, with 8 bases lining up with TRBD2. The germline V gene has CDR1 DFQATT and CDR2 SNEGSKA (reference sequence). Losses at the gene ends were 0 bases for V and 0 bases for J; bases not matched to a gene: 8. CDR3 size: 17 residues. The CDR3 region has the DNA TGCAGTGCTAGAGATCCCACGAGCGGGGGAAGCACAGATACGCAGTATTTT. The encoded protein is CSARDPTSGGSTDTQYF.

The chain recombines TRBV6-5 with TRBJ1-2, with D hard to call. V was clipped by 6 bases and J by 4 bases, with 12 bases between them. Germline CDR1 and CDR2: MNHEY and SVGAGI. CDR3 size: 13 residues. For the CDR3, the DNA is TGTGCCAGCAGAAAACGGACTGGCTATGGCTACACCTTC. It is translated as CASRKRTGYGYTF.

As DNA, the CDR3 is TGTGCCAGCAGTTACTCGAGGGGGATGAAGACCCAGTACTTC. The encoded protein is CASSYSRGMKTQYF. The V gene is TRBV6-5, the J gene TRBJ2-5; tentatively, D is TRBD1 (6 bases). The CDR3 runs 14 residues. V dropped 0 bases and J dropped 6 bases, with 11 bases sitting between them. Germline V lookup: CDR1 MNHEY, CDR2 SVGAGI.

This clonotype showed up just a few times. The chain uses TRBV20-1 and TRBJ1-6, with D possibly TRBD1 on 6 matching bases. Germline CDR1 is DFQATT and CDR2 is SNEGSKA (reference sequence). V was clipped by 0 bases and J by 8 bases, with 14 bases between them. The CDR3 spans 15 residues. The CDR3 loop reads CSARDTRGAYSPLHF. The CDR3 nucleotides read TGCAGTGCTAGAGATACCAGGGGAGCATATTCACCCCTCCACTTT.

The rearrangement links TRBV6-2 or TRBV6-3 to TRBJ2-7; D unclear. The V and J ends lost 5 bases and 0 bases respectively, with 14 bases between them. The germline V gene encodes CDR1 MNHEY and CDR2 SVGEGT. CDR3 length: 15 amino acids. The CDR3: CASSLELLLSYEQYF. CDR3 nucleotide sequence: TGTGCCAGCAGTCTTGAGCTCCTACTCTCCTACGAGCAGTACTTC.

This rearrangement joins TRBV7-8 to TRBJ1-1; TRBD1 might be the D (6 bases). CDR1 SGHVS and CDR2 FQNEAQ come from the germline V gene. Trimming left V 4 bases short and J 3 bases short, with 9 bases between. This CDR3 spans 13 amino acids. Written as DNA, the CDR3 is TGTGCCAGCAGCTCCGAGGGGGACACTGAAGCTTTCTTT. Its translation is CASSSEGDTEAFF.

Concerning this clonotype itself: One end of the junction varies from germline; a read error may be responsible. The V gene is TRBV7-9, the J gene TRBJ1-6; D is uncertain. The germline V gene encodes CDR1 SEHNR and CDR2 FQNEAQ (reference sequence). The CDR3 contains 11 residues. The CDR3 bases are TGTGCCAACAGCTTAGCCCGGCCCCTCCACTTT. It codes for CANSLARPLHF.

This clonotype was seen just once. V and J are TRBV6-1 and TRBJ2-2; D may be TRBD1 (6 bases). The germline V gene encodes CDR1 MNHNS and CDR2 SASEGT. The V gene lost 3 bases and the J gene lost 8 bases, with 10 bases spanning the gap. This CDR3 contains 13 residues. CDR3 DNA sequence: TGTGCCAGCAGTGAGGTTGGGACAGGGGAGCTGTTTTTT. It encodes CASSEVGTGELFF.

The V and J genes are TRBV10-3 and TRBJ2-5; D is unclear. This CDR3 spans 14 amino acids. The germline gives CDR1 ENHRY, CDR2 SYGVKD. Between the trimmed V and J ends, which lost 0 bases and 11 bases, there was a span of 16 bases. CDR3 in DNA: TGTGCCATCAGTGAGTCGGATCGGTACAATGAGCAGTACTTC. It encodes CAISESDRYNEQYF.

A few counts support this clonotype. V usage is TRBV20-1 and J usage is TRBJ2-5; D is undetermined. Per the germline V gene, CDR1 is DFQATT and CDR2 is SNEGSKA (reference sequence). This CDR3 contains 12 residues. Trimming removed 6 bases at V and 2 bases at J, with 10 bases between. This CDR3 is CSAVGRQETQYF. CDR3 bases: TGCAGTGCCGTGGGTAGGCAAGAGACCCAGTACTTC.

CDR3 DNA: TGCAGTAAAACGGGGGTTACAGATACGCAGTATTTT. This translates into CSKTGVTDTQYF. V and J are TRBV20-1 and TRBJ2-3, with a possible D match to TRBD2 (6 bases). Per germline, CDR1 DFQATT and CDR2 SNEGSKA (reference sequence). V lost 8 bases to trimming and J lost 3 bases, with 12 bases between them. CDR3 length equals 12 residues.

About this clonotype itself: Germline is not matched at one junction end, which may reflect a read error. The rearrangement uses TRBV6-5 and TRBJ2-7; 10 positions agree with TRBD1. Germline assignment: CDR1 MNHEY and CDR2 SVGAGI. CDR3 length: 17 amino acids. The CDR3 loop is CASSYLRPGQGNYEQHF. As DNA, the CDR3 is TGTGCCAGCAGTTACCTACGACCGGGACAGGGGAACTACGAGCAGCACTTC.

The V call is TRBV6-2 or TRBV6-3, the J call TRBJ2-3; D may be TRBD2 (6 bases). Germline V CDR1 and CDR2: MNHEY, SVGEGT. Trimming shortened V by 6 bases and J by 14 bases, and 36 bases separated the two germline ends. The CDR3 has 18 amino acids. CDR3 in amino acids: CASSLRTSRDWTSLGWYF. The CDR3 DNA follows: TGTGCCAGCAGCCTTCGAACCTCCCGGGACTGGACCTCCCTTGGGTGGTATTTT.